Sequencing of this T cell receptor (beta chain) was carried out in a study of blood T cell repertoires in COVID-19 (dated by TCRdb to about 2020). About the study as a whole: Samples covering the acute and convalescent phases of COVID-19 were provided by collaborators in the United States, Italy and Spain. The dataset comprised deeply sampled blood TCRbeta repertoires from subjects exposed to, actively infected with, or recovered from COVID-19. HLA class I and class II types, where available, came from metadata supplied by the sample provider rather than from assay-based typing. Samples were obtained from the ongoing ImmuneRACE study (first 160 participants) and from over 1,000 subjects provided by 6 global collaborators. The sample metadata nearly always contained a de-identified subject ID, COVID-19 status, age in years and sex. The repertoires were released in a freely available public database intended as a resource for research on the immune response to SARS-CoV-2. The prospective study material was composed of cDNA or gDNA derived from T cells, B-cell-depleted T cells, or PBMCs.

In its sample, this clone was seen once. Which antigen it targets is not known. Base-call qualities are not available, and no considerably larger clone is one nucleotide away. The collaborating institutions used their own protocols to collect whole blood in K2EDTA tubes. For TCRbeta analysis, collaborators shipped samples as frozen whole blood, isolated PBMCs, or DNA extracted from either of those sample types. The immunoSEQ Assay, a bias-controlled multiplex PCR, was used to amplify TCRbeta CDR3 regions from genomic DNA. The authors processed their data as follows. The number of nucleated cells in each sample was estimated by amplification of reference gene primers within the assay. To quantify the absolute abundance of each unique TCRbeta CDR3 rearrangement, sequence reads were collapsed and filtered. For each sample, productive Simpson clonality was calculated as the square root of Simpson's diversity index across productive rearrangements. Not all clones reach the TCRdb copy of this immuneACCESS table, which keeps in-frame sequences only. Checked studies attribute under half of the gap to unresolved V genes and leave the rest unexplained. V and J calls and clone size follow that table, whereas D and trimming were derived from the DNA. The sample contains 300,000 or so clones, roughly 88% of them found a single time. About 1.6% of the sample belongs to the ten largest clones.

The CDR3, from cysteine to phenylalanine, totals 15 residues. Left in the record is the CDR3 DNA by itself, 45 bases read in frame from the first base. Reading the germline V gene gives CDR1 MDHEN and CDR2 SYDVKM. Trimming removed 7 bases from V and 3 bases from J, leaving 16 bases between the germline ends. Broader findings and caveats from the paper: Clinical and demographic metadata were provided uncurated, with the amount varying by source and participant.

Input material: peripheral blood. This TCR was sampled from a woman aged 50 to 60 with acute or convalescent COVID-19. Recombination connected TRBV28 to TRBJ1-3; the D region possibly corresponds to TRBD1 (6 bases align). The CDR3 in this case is CASNLGAVGGNTIYF. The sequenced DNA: TGTGCCAGCAATTTGGGGGCTGTGGGTGGAAACACCATATATTTT.